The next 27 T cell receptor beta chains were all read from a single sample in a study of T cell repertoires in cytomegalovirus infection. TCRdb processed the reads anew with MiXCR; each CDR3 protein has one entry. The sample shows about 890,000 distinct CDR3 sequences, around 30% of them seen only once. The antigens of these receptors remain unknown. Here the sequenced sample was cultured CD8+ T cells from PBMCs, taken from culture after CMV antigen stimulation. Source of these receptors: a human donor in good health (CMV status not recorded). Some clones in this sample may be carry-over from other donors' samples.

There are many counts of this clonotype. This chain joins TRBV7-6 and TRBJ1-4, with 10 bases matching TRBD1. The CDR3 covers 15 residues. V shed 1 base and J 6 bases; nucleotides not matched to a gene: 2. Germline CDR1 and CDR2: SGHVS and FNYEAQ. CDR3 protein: CASSLGGTGDEKLFF. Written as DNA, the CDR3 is TGTGCCAGCAGCTTAGGCGGGACAGGGGATGAAAAACTGTTTTTT.

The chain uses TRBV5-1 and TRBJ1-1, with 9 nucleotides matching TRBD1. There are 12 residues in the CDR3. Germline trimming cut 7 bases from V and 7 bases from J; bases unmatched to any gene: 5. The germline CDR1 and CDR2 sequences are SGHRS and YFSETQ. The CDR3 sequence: CASAGTGYEAFF. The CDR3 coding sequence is TGCGCCAGCGCCGGGACAGGGTATGAAGCTTTCTTT.

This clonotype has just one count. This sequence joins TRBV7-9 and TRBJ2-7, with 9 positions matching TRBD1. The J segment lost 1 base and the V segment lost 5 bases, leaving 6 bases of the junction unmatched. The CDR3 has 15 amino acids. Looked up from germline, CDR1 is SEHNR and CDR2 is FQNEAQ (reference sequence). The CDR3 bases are TGTGCCAGCAGCCAGGGACAGGGTCAATCCTACGAGCAGTACGTC. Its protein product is CASSQGQGQSYEQYV.

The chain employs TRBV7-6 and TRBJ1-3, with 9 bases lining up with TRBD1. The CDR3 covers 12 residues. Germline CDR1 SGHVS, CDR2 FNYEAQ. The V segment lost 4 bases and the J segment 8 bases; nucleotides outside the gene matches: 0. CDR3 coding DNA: TGTGCCAGCAGCTGGACAGGGGACACCATATATTTT. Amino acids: CASSWTGDTIYF.

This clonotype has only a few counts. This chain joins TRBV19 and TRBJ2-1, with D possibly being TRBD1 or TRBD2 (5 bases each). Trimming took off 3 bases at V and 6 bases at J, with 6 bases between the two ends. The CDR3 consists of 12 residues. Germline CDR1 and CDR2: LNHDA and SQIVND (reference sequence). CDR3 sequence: CASSMGPNEQFF. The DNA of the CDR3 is TGTGCCAGTAGTATGGGACCCAATGAGCAGTTCTTC. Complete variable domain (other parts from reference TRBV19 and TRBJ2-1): DGGITQSPKYLFRKEGQNVTLSCEQNLNHDAMYWYRQDPGQGLRLIYYSQIVNDFQKGDIAEGYSVSREKKESFPLTVTSAQKNPTAFYLCASSMGPNEQFFGPGTRLTVL.

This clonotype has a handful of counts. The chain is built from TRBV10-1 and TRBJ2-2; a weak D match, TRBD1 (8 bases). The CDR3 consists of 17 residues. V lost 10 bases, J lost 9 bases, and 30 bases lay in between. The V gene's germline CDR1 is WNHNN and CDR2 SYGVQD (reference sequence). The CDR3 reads CATPEGDRRGKDWELFF. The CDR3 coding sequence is TGCGCCACCCCCGAGGGGGACAGGCGGGGGAAAGATTGGGAGCTGTTTTTT.

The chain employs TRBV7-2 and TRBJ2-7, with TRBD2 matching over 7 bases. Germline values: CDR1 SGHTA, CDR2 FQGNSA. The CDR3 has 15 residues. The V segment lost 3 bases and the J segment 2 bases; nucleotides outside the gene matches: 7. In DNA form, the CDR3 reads TGTGCCAGCAGCTTTGGGGGGGGAGGGCCCTACGAGCAGTACGTC. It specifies CASSFGGGGPYEQYV.

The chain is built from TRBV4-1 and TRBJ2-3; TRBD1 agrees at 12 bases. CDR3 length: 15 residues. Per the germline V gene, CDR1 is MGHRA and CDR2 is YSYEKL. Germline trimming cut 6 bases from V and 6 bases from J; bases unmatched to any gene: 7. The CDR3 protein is CASRGTGGRMDTQYF. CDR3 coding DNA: TGCGCCAGCAGGGGGACAGGGGGCCGGATGGATACGCAGTATTTT.

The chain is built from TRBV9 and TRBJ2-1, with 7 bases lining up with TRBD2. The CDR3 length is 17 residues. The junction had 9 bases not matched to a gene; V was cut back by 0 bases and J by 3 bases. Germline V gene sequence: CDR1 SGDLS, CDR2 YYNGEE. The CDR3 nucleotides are TGTGCCAGCAGCGTAGAGGCGGGGAGGGTGTACTACAATGAGCAGTTCTTC. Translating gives CASSVEAGRVYYNEQFF.

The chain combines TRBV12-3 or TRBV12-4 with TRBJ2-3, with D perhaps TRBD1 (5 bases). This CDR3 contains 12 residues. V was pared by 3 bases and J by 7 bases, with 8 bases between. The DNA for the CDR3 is TGTGCCAGCAGTTTGGGGCAGAATACGCAGTATTTT. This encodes CASSLGQNTQYF.

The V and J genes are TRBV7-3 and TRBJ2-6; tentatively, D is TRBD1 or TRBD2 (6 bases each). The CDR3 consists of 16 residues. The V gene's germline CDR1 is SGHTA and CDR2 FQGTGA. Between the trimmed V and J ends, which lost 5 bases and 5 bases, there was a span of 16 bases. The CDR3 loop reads CASSLTGRNWANVLTF. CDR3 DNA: TGTGCCAGCAGCCTTACAGGGAGGAACTGGGCCAACGTCCTGACTTTC. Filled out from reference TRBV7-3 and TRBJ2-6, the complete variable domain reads GAGVSQTPSNKVTEKGKYVELRCDPISGHTALYWYRQSLGQGPEFLIYFQGTGAADDSGLPNDRFFAVRPEGSVSTLKIQRTERGDSAVYLCASSLTGRNWANVLTFGAGSRLTVL.

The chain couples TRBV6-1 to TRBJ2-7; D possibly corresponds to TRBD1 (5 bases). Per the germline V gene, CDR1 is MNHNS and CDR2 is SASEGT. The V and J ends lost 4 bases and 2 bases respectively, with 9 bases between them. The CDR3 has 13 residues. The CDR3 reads CASSAAGPYEQYV. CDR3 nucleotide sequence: TGTGCCAGCAGTGCTGCAGGGCCCTACGAGCAGTACGTC.

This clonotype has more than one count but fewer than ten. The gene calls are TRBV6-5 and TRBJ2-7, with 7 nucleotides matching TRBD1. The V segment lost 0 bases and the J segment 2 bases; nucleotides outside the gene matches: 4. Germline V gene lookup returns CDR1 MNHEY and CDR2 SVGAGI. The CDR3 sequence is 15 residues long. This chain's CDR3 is CASSYSSGGTYEQYF. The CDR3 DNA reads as TGTGCCAGCAGTTACTCTTCAGGGGGAACCTACGAGCAGTACTTC.

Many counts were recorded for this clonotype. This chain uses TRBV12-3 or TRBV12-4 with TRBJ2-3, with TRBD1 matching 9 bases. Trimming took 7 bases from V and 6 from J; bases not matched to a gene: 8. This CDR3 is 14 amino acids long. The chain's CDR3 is CASIGTGLTDTQYF. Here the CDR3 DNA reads TGTGCCAGCATTGGGACAGGGCTAACGGATACGCAGTATTTT.

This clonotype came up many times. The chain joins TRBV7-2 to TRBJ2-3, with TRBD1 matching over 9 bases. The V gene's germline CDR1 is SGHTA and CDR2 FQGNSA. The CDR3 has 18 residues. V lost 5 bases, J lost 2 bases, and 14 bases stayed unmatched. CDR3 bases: TGTGCCAGCAGCCCCGGGACAGGGTTTGGGCGACTCACAGATACGCAGTATTTT. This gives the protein CASSPGTGFGRLTDTQYF.

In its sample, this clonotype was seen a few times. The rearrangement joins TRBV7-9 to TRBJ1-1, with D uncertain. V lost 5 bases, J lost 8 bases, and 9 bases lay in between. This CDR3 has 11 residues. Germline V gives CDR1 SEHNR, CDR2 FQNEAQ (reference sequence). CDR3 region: CASSPFPEAFF. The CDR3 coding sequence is TGTGCCAGCAGCCCGTTCCCGGAAGCTTTCTTT.

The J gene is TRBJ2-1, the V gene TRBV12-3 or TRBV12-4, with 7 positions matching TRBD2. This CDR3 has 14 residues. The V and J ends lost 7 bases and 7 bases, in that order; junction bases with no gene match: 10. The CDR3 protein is CASTRPYGGNEQFF. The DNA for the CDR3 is TGTGCCAGCACCCGGCCCTACGGGGGGAATGAGCAGTTCTTC.

The CDR3 loop reads CSALWTDTGELFF. In nucleotides, the CDR3 is TGCAGCGCCCTGTGGACAGACACCGGGGAGCTGTTTTTT. This chain connects TRBV29-1 to TRBJ2-2, with D perhaps TRBD1 (6 bases). Germline V gene data show CDR1 as SQVTM and CDR2 as ANQGSEA. V was shortened by 7 bases and J by 3 bases, with 12 bases between the two germline ends. The CDR3 totals 13 residues.

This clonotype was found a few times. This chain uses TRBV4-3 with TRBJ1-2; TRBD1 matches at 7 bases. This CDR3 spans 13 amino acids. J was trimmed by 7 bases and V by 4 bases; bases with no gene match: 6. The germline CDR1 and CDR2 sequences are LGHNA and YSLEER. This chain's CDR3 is CASSPTGFGGYTF. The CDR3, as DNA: TGCGCCAGCAGCCCGACAGGGTTTGGTGGCTACACCTTC.

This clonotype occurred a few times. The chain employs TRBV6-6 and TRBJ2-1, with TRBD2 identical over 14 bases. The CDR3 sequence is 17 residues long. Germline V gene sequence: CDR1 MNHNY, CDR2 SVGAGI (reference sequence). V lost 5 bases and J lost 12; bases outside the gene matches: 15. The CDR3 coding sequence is TGTGCCAGCAGTGATTGGCACGGGACTAGCGGGGGCGGAGGGCAGTTCTTC. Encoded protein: CASSDWHGTSGGGGQFF.

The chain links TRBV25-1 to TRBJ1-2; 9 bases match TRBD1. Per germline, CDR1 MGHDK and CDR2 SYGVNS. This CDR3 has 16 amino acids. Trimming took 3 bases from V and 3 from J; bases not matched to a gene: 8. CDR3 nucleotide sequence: TGTGCCAGCAGTGACCCGCGGACAGGGGTAGACTATGGCTACACCTTC. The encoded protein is CASSDPRTGVDYGYTF.

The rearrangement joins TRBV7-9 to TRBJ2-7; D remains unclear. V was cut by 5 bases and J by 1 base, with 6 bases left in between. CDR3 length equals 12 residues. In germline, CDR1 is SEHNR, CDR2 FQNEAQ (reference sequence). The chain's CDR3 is CASSRESYEQYV. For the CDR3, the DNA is TGTGCCAGCAGCAGGGAATCCTACGAGCAGTACGTC.

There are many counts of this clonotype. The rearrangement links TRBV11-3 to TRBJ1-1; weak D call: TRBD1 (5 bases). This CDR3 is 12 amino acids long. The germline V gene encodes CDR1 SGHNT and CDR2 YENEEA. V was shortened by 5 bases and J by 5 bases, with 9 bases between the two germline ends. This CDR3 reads CASSNGGTEAFF. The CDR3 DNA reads TGTGCCAGCAGCAACGGGGGGACTGAAGCTTTCTTT.

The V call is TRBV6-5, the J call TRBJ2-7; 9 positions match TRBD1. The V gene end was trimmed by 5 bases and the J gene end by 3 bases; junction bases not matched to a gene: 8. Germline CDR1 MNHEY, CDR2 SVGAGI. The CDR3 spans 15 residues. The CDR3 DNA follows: TGTGCCAGCAGTCCCGGGACAGGGACCAGCTACGAGCAGTACGTC. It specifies CASSPGTGTSYEQYV.

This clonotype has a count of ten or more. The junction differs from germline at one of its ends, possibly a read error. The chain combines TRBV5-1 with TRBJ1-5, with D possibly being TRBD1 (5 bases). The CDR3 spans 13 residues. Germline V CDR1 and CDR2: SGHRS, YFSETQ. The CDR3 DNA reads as TGTGCCAGCAGCTTAGCCACAGGTCAGCCCCAGCATTTT. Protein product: CASSLATGQPQHF.

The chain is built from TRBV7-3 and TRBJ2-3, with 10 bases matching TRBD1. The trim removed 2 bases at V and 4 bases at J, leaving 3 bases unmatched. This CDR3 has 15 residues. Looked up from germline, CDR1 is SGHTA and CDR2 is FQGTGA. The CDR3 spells CASSLDRGRADTQYF. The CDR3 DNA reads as TGTGCCAGCAGCTTAGACAGGGGGCGGGCAGATACGCAGTATTTT. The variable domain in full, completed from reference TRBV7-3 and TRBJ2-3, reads GAGVSQTPSNKVTEKGKYVELRCDPISGHTALYWYRQSLGQGPEFLIYFQGTGAADDSGLPNDRFFAVRPEGSVSTLKIQRTERGDSAVYLCASSLDRGRADTQYFGPGTRLTVL.

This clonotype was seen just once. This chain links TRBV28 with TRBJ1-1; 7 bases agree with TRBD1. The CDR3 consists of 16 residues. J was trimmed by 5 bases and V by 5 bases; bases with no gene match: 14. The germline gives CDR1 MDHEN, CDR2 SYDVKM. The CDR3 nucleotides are TGTGCCAGCAGTCTAAACAGGGGATGGGTAGAAACTGAAGCTTTCTTT. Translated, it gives CASSLNRGWVETEAFF.